The 29 T cell receptor beta chains presented below share a single source sample, sequenced in a study of long-term antiretroviral therapy in people with HIV. Version v3.0 of the immunoSEQ assay ran at survey level. The assay was immunoSEQ multiplex PCR, and TCRdb's table has in-frame clones only and misses some. This table holds roughly 8,500 clones, over 75% found once. Sample: unsorted PBMCs, taken nearly 2.7 years before starting antiretroviral therapy. These receptor sequences come from a man aged 40-50 years with HIV.

The chain couples TRBV5-1 to TRBJ2-7; D is undetermined. Trimming left V 2 bases short and J 5 bases short, with 11 bases between. Germline CDR1 and CDR2: SGHRS and YFSETQ. The CDR3 contains 13 residues. The CDR3, as DNA: TGCGCCAGCAGCTTAAATGTGGACGACGAGCAGTACTTC. This sequence encodes CASSLNVDDEQYF.

This CDR3 is CASSELITRGGYTF. CDR3 bases: TGTGCCAGCAGTGAGCTCATTACCAGGGGCGGCTACACCTTC. J is TRBJ1-2 and V is TRBV6-1, with a weak D call TRBD1 (6 bases). This CDR3 is 14 amino acids long. CDR1 and CDR2 (germline): MNHNS, SASEGT. Trimming took 3 bases from V and 8 from J, leaving 16 bases between them.

The chain links TRBV5-1 to TRBJ2-3; D is ambiguous. V was trimmed by 4 bases and J by 2 bases, leaving 5 bases between them. This CDR3 spans 12 amino acids. Germline CDR1 is SGHRS and CDR2 is YFSETQ. CDR3 coding DNA: TGCGCCAGCAGCCAAGACACAGATACGCAGTATTTT. It codes for CASSQDTDTQYF.

This rearrangement joins TRBV28 to TRBJ1-1; D not certain. The length of the CDR3 is 19 residues. The germline V and J ends were trimmed by 5 bases and 0 bases, with 25 bases remaining between them. Germline V gives CDR1 MDHEN, CDR2 SYDVKM. CDR3 amino acids: CASSPKWPLPPHLNTEAFF. CDR3 in DNA: TGTGCCAGCAGTCCAAAGTGGCCGCTCCCTCCCCATTTGAACACTGAAGCTTTCTTT.

This chain links TRBV6-5 with TRBJ2-1; 7 positions match TRBD2. With 2 bases clipped from V and 10 bases from J, the junction kept 8 bases outside the gene matches. The CDR3 spans 14 residues. In germline, CDR1 is MNHEY, CDR2 SVGAGI. The CDR3 sequence: CASSYPASGGEQFF. CDR3 coding DNA: TGTGCCAGCAGTTACCCCGCTAGCGGCGGCGAGCAGTTCTTC.

The V call is TRBV15, the J call TRBJ1-1, with a tentative D call TRBD1 (6 bases). The V gene lost 0 bases and the J gene lost 1 base, with 12 bases spanning the gap. CDR3 size: 16 residues. Germline loops: CDR1 LNHNV, CDR2 YYDKDF (reference sequence). CDR3 sequence: CATSREGGVRNTEAFF. DNA for the CDR3: TGTGCCACCAGCAGAGAAGGGGGGGTCAGGAACACTGAAGCTTTCTTT.

This chain links TRBV30 with TRBJ1-4; D unresolved. CDR3 length: 13 amino acids. Trimming took off 4 bases at V and 10 bases at J, with 16 bases between the two ends. Looked up from germline, CDR1 is GTSNPN and CDR2 is SVGIG (reference sequence). The CDR3 reads CAWTPGPPGKLFF. In DNA form, the CDR3 reads TGTGCCTGGACCCCCGGGCCCCCTGGAAAACTGTTTTTT.

The chain uses TRBV29-1 and TRBJ1-1; possibly TRBD1 for D (6 bases). The CDR3 covers 14 residues. V was pared by 1 base and J by 3 bases, with 12 bases between. Germline CDR1 is SQVTM and CDR2 is ANQGSEA. The chain's CDR3 is CSVEVGRGHTEAFF. CDR3 DNA: TGCAGCGTTGAAGTGGGCAGGGGCCACACTGAAGCTTTCTTT.

In this sample, this clone turned up a few times. The chain uses TRBV9 and TRBJ2-7; D might be TRBD1 (6 bases). V was trimmed by 3 bases and J by 0 bases, leaving 16 bases between them. Germline CDR1 reads SGDLS; CDR2 reads YYNGEE. CDR3 size: 16 residues. Here the CDR3 reads CASSATGSASSYEQYF. The CDR3 nucleotides read TGTGCCAGCAGCGCCACAGGGAGCGCCAGCTCCTACGAGCAGTACTTC.

J is TRBJ1-2 and V is TRBV14; 11 bases are shared with TRBD1. The germline V gene has CDR1 SGHDN and CDR2 FVKESK. The trim removed 4 bases at V and 4 bases at J, leaving 5 bases unmatched. The CDR3 loop spans 15 amino acids. The CDR3 bases are TGTGCCAGCAGCCCAACCGGGACAGGGGGCTATGGCTACACCTTC. Translated: CASSPTGTGGYGYTF. Full variable domain (remainder filled in from reference TRBV14 and TRBJ1-2): EAGVTQFPSHSVIEKGQTVTLRCDPISGHDNLYWYRRVMGKEIKFLLHFVKESKQDESGMPNNRFLAERTGGTYSTLKVQPAELEDSGVYFCASSPTGTGGYGYTFGSGTRLTVV.

The chain joins TRBV5-6 to TRBJ1-2; TRBD1 is a possible D gene (6 bases). The CDR3 runs to 15 residues. The V gene's germline CDR1 is SGHDT and CDR2 YYEEEE. V was cut by 0 bases and J by 5 bases, with 14 bases left in between. DNA of the CDR3: TGTGCCAGCAGCTTGGTTGACGACAGGAGTTATGGCTACACCTTC. Its protein is CASSLVDDRSYGYTF.

The chain couples TRBV19 to TRBJ1-3; 7 nucleotides align to TRBD1. CDR1 is LNHDA and CDR2 is SQIVND in the germline V gene (reference sequence). The ends lost 5 bases at V and 2 bases at J; junction bases unmatched: 12. This CDR3 region has 17 residues. The CDR3 DNA is TGTGCCAGTAGTTCCTCTTTTCGGGACAGCGCTGGAAACACCATATATTTT. This gives the protein CASSSSFRDSAGNTIYF.

This rearrangement joins TRBV28 to TRBJ1-5; 7 positions agree with TRBD1. Unmatched junction bases numbered 8, after V lost 3 bases and J lost 0 bases. CDR1 MDHEN and CDR2 SYDVKM come from the germline V gene. The CDR3 covers 17 residues. The CDR3 region has the DNA TGTGCCAGCAGTTTCTTGGACAGGTCCTATAGCAATCAGCCCCAGCATTTT. Translating gives CASSFLDRSYSNQPQHF. Filled out from reference TRBV28 and TRBJ1-5, the complete variable domain reads DVKVTQSSRYLVKRTGEKVFLECVQDMDHENMFWYRQDPGLGLRLIYFSYDVKMKEKGDIPEGYSVSREKKERFSLILESASTNQTSMYLCASSFLDRSYSNQPQHFGDGTRLSIL.

CDR3 in DNA: TGTGCCAGCAGTGAATCTATCGGCTCTGGGGCCAACGTCCTGACTTTC. It translates to CASSESIGSGANVLTF. The chain combines TRBV6-1 with TRBJ2-6; no definite D call. CDR1 MNHNS and CDR2 SASEGT come from the germline V gene. Trimming removed 2 bases from V and 0 bases from J, with 8 bases in between. The CDR3 loop spans 16 amino acids.

This chain uses TRBV19 with TRBJ1-3; no clear D. V was cut by 2 bases and J by 2 bases, with 13 bases left in between. Germline CDR1 reads LNHDA; CDR2 reads SQIVND (reference sequence). This CDR3 has 16 residues. The CDR3: CASSILPTQAGNTIYF. The CDR3 DNA is TGTGCCAGTAGTATACTCCCAACTCAGGCTGGAAACACCATATATTTT.

The V and J genes are TRBV5-8 and TRBJ2-7, with TRBD2 as a possible D gene (5 bases). V was cut by 4 bases and J by 6 bases, with 11 bases left in between. There are 12 residues in the CDR3. Germline CDR1 SGHTS, CDR2 YDEGEE. CDR3 nucleotide sequence: TGTGCCAGCAGCCCCGACTATCTCGAGCAGTACTTC. Protein product: CASSPDYLEQYF.

The gene calls are TRBV15 and TRBJ2-3; D is perhaps TRBD1 or TRBD2 (6 bases each). Between the trimmed V and J ends, which lost 5 bases and 4 bases, there was a span of 19 bases. The CDR3 contains 16 residues. Germline CDR1 is LNHNV and CDR2 is YYDKDF (reference sequence). CDR3: CATSEPRGGTSDTQYF. CDR3 DNA sequence: TGTGCCACCAGCGAACCGAGAGGGGGGACATCAGATACGCAGTATTTT.

The CDR3 region is CASSPGTGFTEAFF. CDR3 bases: TGTGCCAGCAGCCCAGGGACGGGGTTCACTGAAGCTTTCTTT. This chain connects TRBV7-9 to TRBJ1-1; a weak D match, TRBD1 (5 bases). Germline lookup yields CDR1 SEHNR and CDR2 FQNEAQ (reference sequence). Trimming cost V 5 bases and J 4 bases, with 14 bases left between them. The CDR3 runs 14 residues.

This clone occurred a few times. This chain's CDR3 is CASSLAGSNQPQHF. CDR3 bases: TGTGCCAGCAGCTTAGCGGGAAGCAATCAGCCCCAGCATTTT. V usage is TRBV7-2 and J usage is TRBJ1-5; D is uncertain. The length of the CDR3 is 14 residues. The V gene lost 0 bases and the J gene lost 1 base, with 4 bases spanning the gap. Germline CDR1 SGHTA, CDR2 FQGNSA.

This rearrangement joins TRBV5-6 to TRBJ1-6; D ambiguous. Germline CDR1 is SGHDT and CDR2 is YYEEEE. The CDR3 has 17 amino acids. V lost 1 base and J lost 2, with 13 bases in between. Here the CDR3 reads CASSLRLPGPYNSPLHF. The CDR3 region has the DNA TGTGCCAGCAGCTTGCGTCTCCCGGGCCCCTATAATTCACCCCTCCACTTT.

The chain uses TRBV5-6 and TRBJ1-5; D is uncertain. The V gene's germline CDR1 is SGHDT and CDR2 YYEEEE. CDR3 size: 16 residues. The V and J ends lost 1 base and 2 bases respectively, with 13 bases between them. In DNA form, the CDR3 reads TGTGCCAGCAGCTTGTTTAGGGCCGGAGGCAATCAGCCCCAGCATTTT. This codes for CASSLFRAGGNQPQHF.

The chain joins TRBV5-6 to TRBJ1-5; no reliable D call. Germline lookup yields CDR1 SGHDT and CDR2 YYEEEE. The CDR3 extends over 14 amino acids. The germline V and J ends were trimmed by 2 bases and 4 bases, with 10 bases remaining between them. The CDR3 DNA reads as TGTGCCAGCAGCTTCGGGGTGGAGAATCAGCCCCAGCATTTT. Protein sequence: CASSFGVENQPQHF.

The genes are TRBV27 and TRBJ2-7; a weak D match, TRBD1 (6 bases). The CDR3 length is 15 residues. The V end was cut by 2 bases, the J end by 2 bases, with 13 bases between. Per the germline V gene, CDR1 is MNHEY and CDR2 is SMNVEV (reference sequence). The CDR3, as DNA: TGTGCCAGCAGTTTAAGATCCAGGGGAACCTACGAGCAGTACTTC. It is translated as CASSLRSRGTYEQYF.

This sequence joins TRBV6-4 and TRBJ2-7; D is unresolved. Germline CDR1 reads MRHNA; CDR2 reads SNTAGT. CDR3 length: 17 amino acids. V was shortened by 1 base and J by 3 bases, with 19 bases between the two germline ends. The CDR3 loop is CASSDCPDCRRHYEQYF. The CDR3 region has the DNA TGTGCCAGCAGTGACTGCCCCGACTGCCGCCGGCACTACGAGCAGTACTTC.

This clone was seen a single time. The chain links TRBV10-2 to TRBJ2-2; 7 nucleotides agree with TRBD1. Per germline, CDR1 WSHSY and CDR2 SAAADI. V dropped 6 bases and J dropped 1; count of bases not matched to a gene: 5. The length of the CDR3 is 15 residues. CDR3 residues: CASRRWTGNTGELFF. CDR3 nucleotide sequence: TGCGCCAGCAGGCGCTGGACAGGGAACACCGGGGAGCTGTTTTTT.

The rearrangement uses TRBV19 and TRBJ1-1; D not certain. The CDR3 covers 14 residues. V was shortened by 6 bases and J by 7 bases, with 18 bases between the two germline ends. Per the germline V gene, CDR1 is LNHDA and CDR2 is SQIVND (reference sequence). The CDR3 loop reads CASRPKGLFLEAFF. The CDR3, as DNA: TGTGCCAGTAGGCCGAAAGGTTTGTTCCTTGAAGCTTTCTTT.

The chain employs TRBV29-1 and TRBJ2-7; D gene uncertain. V lost 5 bases and J lost 0, with 5 bases in between. This CDR3 contains 11 residues. From germline, CDR1 is SQVTM and CDR2 ANQGSEA. CDR3 amino acids: CSVYFSYEQYF. CDR3 nucleotides: TGCAGCGTTTACTTCTCCTACGAGCAGTACTTC.

The chain combines TRBV7-2 with TRBJ2-3; D is ambiguous. The CDR3 extends over 12 amino acids. The V end lost 2 bases, the J end lost 5 bases, and 5 bases lay between the germline ends. Germline CDR1 reads SGHTA; CDR2 reads FQGNSA. The CDR3 is CASSLWGDTQYF. As DNA, the CDR3 is TGTGCCAGCAGCTTATGGGGAGATACGCAGTATTTT.

The V and J genes are TRBV27 and TRBJ2-7, with 8 positions matching TRBD1. Germline assignment: CDR1 MNHEY and CDR2 SMNVEV (reference sequence). CDR3 size: 14 residues. The ends lost 5 bases at V and 5 bases at J; junction bases unmatched: 8. CDR3 residues: CASSLLSGGDEQYF. DNA of the CDR3: TGTGCCAGCAGTCTCCTTTCAGGGGGCGACGAGCAGTACTTC.